This T cell receptor beta chain was recorded in a study of monozygotic twins with inflammatory bowel disease. Making cDNA involved eight separate reactions per sample. The study subjected TCRalpha and TCRbeta cDNA to two nested PCRs of approximately 16 and 10 cycles. TCRdb derives one entry per CDR3 protein from the 5' RACE reads, leaving out DNA. This sample's table has 400,000 or so distinct CDR3 sequences. The sequenced sample was blood. This TCR derives from a human donor with ulcerative colitis or Crohn's disease, or a healthy co-twin of an affected twin (not recorded which).

CDR3 amino acids: CASSLKSPGLGDTDTQYF. The chain joins TRBV7-3 to TRBJ2-3; TCRdb designates TRBD2, a call that cannot be tested without DNA. Germline CDR1 SGHTA, CDR2 FQGTGA. The CDR3 has 18 amino acids.